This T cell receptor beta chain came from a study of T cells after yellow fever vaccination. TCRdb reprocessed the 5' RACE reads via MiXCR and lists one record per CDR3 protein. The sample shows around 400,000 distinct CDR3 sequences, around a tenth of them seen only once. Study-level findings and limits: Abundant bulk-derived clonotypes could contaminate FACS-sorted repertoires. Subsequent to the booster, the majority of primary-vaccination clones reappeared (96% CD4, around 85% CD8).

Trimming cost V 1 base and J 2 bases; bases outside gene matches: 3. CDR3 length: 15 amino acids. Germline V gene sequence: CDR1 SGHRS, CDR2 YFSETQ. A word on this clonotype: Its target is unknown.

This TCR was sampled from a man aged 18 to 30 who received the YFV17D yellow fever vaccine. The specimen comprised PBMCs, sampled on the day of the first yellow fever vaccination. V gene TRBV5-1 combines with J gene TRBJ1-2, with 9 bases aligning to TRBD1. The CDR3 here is CASSLRDRDNYGYTF. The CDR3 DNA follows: TGCGCCAGCAGCTTGCGGGACAGGGACAACTATGGCTACACCTTC.